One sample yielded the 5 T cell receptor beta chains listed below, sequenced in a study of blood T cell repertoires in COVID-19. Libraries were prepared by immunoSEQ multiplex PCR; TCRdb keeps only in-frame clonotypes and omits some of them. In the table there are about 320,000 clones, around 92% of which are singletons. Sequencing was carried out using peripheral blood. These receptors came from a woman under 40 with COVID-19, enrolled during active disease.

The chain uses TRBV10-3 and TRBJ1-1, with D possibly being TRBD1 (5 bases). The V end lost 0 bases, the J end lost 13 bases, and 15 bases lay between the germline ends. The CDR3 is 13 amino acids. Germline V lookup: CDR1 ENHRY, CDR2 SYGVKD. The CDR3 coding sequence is TGTGCCATCAGTGAGTCGTGGACATCCTTGGGTTTCTTT. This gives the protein CAISESWTSLGFF.

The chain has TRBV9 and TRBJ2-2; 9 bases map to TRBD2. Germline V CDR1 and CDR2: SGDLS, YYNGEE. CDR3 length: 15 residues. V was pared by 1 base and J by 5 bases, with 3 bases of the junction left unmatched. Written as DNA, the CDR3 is TGTGCCAGCAGCGTACCCAGCGGGGGGACCGGGGAGCTGTTTTTT. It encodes CASSVPSGGTGELFF.

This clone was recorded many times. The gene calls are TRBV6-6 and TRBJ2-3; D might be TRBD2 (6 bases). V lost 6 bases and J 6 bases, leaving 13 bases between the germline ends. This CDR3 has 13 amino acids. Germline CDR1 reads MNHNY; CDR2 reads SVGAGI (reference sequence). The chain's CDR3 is CASSDPGRDTQYF. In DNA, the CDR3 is TGTGCCAGCAGCGATCCGGGGAGGGATACGCAGTATTTT.

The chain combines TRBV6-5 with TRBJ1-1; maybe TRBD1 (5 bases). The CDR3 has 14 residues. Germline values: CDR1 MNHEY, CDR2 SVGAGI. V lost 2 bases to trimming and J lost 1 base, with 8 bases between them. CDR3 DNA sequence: TGTGCCAGCAGTTACAGCCAGGGGAACACTGAAGCTTTCTTT. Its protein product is CASSYSQGNTEAFF.

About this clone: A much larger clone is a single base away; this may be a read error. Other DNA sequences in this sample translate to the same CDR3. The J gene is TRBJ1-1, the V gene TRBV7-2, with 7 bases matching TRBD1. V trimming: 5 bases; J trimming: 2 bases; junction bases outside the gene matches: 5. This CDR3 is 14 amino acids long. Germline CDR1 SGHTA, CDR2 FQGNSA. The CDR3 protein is CASSPGTANTEAFF. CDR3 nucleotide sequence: TGTGCCAGCAGCCCGGGGACAGCTAACACTGAAGCTTTCTTT.